Shown below are 27 T cell receptor beta chains from a single sample sequenced in a study of long-term antiretroviral therapy in people with HIV. It was version v3.0 of the immunoSEQ assay that was run at survey level. Produced via immunoSEQ multiplex PCR; TCRdb's table is partial and in-frame only. The sample holds around 20,000 clones, 80% seen once. The sequencing here drew on unsorted PBMCs, taken 2.9 years after starting antiretroviral therapy. The origin of the receptors is a woman aged 30 to 39 with HIV.

This clone turned up a few times. The genes are TRBV6-5 and TRBJ1-6; a possible D gene is TRBD1 (6 bases). CDR3 length: 15 residues. V lost 6 bases and J lost 10, with 19 bases in between. Germline V gives CDR1 MNHEY, CDR2 SVGAGI. Here the CDR3 DNA reads TGTGCCAGCAGCCGTACAACGGGGGGCGGGTCACCCCTCCACTTT. Translation gives CASSRTTGGGSPLHF.

This CDR3 is CASSTRDRVVTNEKLFF. The DNA for the CDR3 is TGTGCCAGCAGCACCCGGGACAGGGTAGTGACTAATGAAAAACTGTTTTTT. The V call is TRBV5-6, the J call TRBJ1-4; 9 positions agree with TRBD1. CDR3 size: 17 residues. Germline CDR1 is SGHDT and CDR2 is YYEEEE. The J segment lost 2 bases and the V segment lost 4 bases, leaving 9 bases of the junction unmatched.

This rearrangement joins TRBV19 to TRBJ1-3; D is uncertain. Germline values: CDR1 LNHDA, CDR2 SQIVND (reference sequence). The CDR3 spans 15 residues. V lost 3 bases and J lost 0, with 9 bases in between. The CDR3 is CASSMVLASGNTIYF. Written as DNA, the CDR3 is TGTGCCAGTAGTATGGTACTTGCCTCTGGAAACACCATATATTTT.

The chain couples TRBV30 to TRBJ1-3; D unresolved. The CDR3 contains 11 residues. Germline CDR1 and CDR2: GTSNPN and SVGIG (reference sequence). The V end was cut by 2 bases, the J end by 3 bases, with 2 bases between. CDR3 amino acids: CAWSSGNTIYF. The DNA of the CDR3 is TGTGCCTGGAGTAGTGGAAACACCATATATTTT.

This clone was seen only a few times. The genes are TRBV25-1 and TRBJ2-7; 8 bases are a match to TRBD1. The J segment lost 6 bases and the V segment lost 5 bases, leaving 12 bases of the junction unmatched. There are 15 residues in the CDR3. Germline CDR1 reads MGHDK; CDR2 reads SYGVNS. CDR3 sequence: CASSITGTGMFEQYF. CDR3 in DNA: TGTGCCAGCAGTATAACCGGGACAGGTATGTTCGAGCAGTACTTC.

The V and J genes are TRBV15 and TRBJ1-4; 7 bases line up with TRBD1. Germline CDR1 and CDR2: LNHNV and YYDKDF (reference sequence). Trimming cost V 9 bases and J 3 bases; bases outside gene matches: 4. This CDR3 comprises 13 residues. In DNA, the CDR3 is TGTGCCACGACCGGGACAGCTAATGAAAAACTGTTTTTT. Encoded protein: CATTGTANEKLFF.

The chain links TRBV7-2 to TRBJ1-2; maybe TRBD1 (6 bases). Germline CDR1 and CDR2: SGHTA and FQGNSA. The V end was cut by 1 base, the J end by 5 bases, with 17 bases between. The CDR3 loop spans 16 amino acids. The CDR3 DNA reads as TGTGCCAGCAGCTTAGGGGCCGGGGGGGGCCTATATGGCTACACCTTC. Translating gives CASSLGAGGGLYGYTF.

V usage is TRBV19 and J usage is TRBJ1-1, with D perhaps TRBD1 (6 bases). Germline assignment: CDR1 LNHDA and CDR2 SQIVND (reference sequence). This CDR3 contains 15 residues. Trimming pared 1 base from V and 1 base from J, leaving 10 bases between. CDR3 DNA sequence: TGTGCCAGTAGTATAGTCGAAGGGGGGAACACTGAAGCTTTCTTT. Its translation: CASSIVEGGNTEAFF. Full variable domain (remainder filled in from reference TRBV19 and TRBJ1-1): DGGITQSPKYLFRKEGQNVTLSCEQNLNHDAMYWYRQDPGQGLRLIYYSQIVNDFQKGDIAEGYSVSREKKESFPLTVTSAQKNPTAFYLCASSIVEGGNTEAFFGQGTRLTVV.

The genes are TRBV29-1 and TRBJ1-2; 10 nucleotides align to TRBD1. CDR1 and CDR2 (germline): SQVTM, ANQGSEA. The CDR3 runs to 15 residues. V lost 7 bases, J lost 7 bases, and 15 bases stayed unmatched. The CDR3 nucleotides are TGCAGCGGCGTGACGGGACAGGGGCAATCTGGTGGCTACACCTTC. This encodes CSGVTGQGQSGGYTF.

The V and J genes are TRBV9 and TRBJ2-1; no reliable D call. There are 15 residues in the CDR3. Per germline, CDR1 SGDLS and CDR2 YYNGEE. Trimming shortened V by 2 bases and J by 5 bases, and 14 bases separated the two germline ends. The CDR3 sequence: CASSVGSVPNNEQFF. CDR3 in DNA: TGTGCCAGCAGCGTCGGTTCGGTACCTAACAATGAGCAGTTCTTC.

This clone occurred a few times. The rearrangement links TRBV5-5 to TRBJ2-1, with unresolved D. The V gene lost 4 bases and the J gene lost 10 bases, with 12 bases spanning the gap. Germline CDR1 is SGHKS and CDR2 is YYEKEE (reference sequence). This CDR3 is 12 amino acids long. CDR3 protein: CASSPRSTEQFF. In nucleotides, the CDR3 is TGTGCCAGCAGCCCACGATCGACAGAGCAGTTCTTC.

This clone was found once. CDR3 residues: CASSFAGGAGFPSYNSPLHF. DNA for the CDR3: TGTGCCAGCAGCTTCGCGGGGGGGGCAGGGTTTCCCTCCTATAATTCACCCCTCCACTTT. The chain joins TRBV5-5 to TRBJ1-6; a weak D match, TRBD1 (6 bases). The CDR3 consists of 20 residues. Between the trimmed V and J ends, which lost 2 bases and 0 bases, there was a span of 21 bases. CDR1 SGHKS and CDR2 YYEKEE come from the germline V gene (reference sequence). Looking up the rest from reference TRBV5-5 and TRBJ1-6 gives the full variable domain: DAGVTQSPTHLIKTRGQQVTLRCSPISGHKSVSWYQQVLGQGPQFIFQYYEKEERGRGNFPDRFSARQFPNYSSELNVNALLLGDSALYLCASSFAGGAGFPSYNSPLHFGNGTRLTVT.

The chain uses TRBV30 and TRBJ1-5; TRBD1 might be the D (5 bases). Germline V gene sequence: CDR1 GTSNPN, CDR2 SVGIG (reference sequence). The CDR3 consists of 15 residues. The V and J ends lost 3 bases and 6 bases respectively, with 18 bases between them. The DNA of the CDR3 is TGTGCCTGGAGCCGCAGGGACTCCGATTCTCAGCCCCAGCATTTT. This translates into CAWSRRDSDSQPQHF. The entire variable domain, with the rest obtained from reference TRBV30 and TRBJ1-5, is as follows: SQTIHQWPATLVQPVGSPLSLECTVEGTSNPNLYWYRQAAGRGLQLLFYSVGIGQISSEVPQNLSASRPQDRQFILSSKKLLLSDSGFYLCAWSRRDSDSQPQHFGDGTRLSIL.

The gene calls are TRBV7-2 and TRBJ2-2; 7 bases are a match to TRBD1. The V and J ends lost 1 base and 0 bases, in that order; junction bases with no gene match: 2. The CDR3 totals 16 residues. Germline CDR1 SGHTA, CDR2 FQGNSA. The CDR3 reads CASSLGGQTNTGELFF. CDR3 sequence (DNA): TGTGCCAGCAGCTTAGGGGGACAGACGAACACCGGGGAGCTGTTTTTT.

This clone is labeled as medium-sized. J is TRBJ2-7 and V is TRBV7-7; weak D call: TRBD2 (5 bases). The germline CDR1 and CDR2 sequences are SSHAT and FNYEAQ (reference sequence). This CDR3 spans 13 amino acids. V gave up 3 bases and J gave up 4 bases, with 10 bases separating them. The CDR3 DNA reads TGTGCCAGCAGCTTTGAGTCGGGGTACGAGCAGTACTTC. Amino acids: CASSFESGYEQYF.

V gene TRBV11-2 combines with J gene TRBJ2-1; either TRBD1 or TRBD2 may supply D (6 bases each). The CDR3 has 17 amino acids. V gave up 2 bases and J gave up 15 bases, with 29 bases separating them. The germline V gene has CDR1 SGHAT and CDR2 FQNNGV. For the CDR3, the DNA is TGTGCCAGCAGCTTAAACTCCGCTCAACAACTAGCAGGGGCTCCGTTCTTC. Translation gives CASSLNSAQQLAGAPFF. Filled out from reference TRBV11-2 and TRBJ2-1, the complete variable domain reads EAGVAQSPRYKIIEKRQSVAFWCNPISGHATLYWYQQILGQGPKLLIQFQNNGVVDDSQLPKDRFSAERLKGVDSTLKIQPAKLEDSAVYLCASSLNSAQQLAGAPFFGPGTRLTVL.

CDR3 DNA sequence: TGTGCCACTTCGATGAGGGGGGGCCACGAGCAGTACTTC. Its translation: CATSMRGGHEQYF. J is TRBJ2-7 and V is TRBV6-6; D is possibly TRBD2 (7 bases). Trimming left V 10 bases short and J 5 bases short, with 18 bases between. The CDR3 is 13 residues long. CDR1 and CDR2 from the germline V gene are MNHNY and SVGAGI (reference sequence).

This chain uses TRBV11-2 with TRBJ2-4; D may be TRBD1 (5 bases). Trimming left V 0 bases short and J 7 bases short, with 22 bases between. The CDR3 contains 18 residues. In germline, CDR1 is SGHAT, CDR2 FQNNGV. The CDR3 coding sequence is TGTGCCAGCAGCTTAGATCAGGGTTCAGGAGTAATCAGGAACATTCAGTACTTC. Translating it yields CASSLDQGSGVIRNIQYF. Full variable domain (outside the CDR3, taken from reference TRBV11-2 and TRBJ2-4): EAGVAQSPRYKIIEKRQSVAFWCNPISGHATLYWYQQILGQGPKLLIQFQNNGVVDDSQLPKDRFSAERLKGVDSTLKIQPAKLEDSAVYLCASSLDQGSGVIRNIQYFGAGTRLSVL.

This clone turned up a few times. The V gene is TRBV9, the J gene TRBJ1-6; D is ambiguous. Germline V gives CDR1 SGDLS, CDR2 YYNGEE. CDR3 size: 15 residues. Between the trimmed V and J ends, which lost 4 bases and 7 bases, there was a span of 15 bases. The CDR3 protein is CASSLSTGNNSPLHF. The CDR3 region has the DNA TGTGCCAGCAGCCTTAGTACGGGTAACAATTCACCCCTCCACTTT.

The V call is TRBV29-1, the J call TRBJ2-3; TRBD2 aligns across 7 bases. CDR3 length: 15 amino acids. Germline loops: CDR1 SQVTM, CDR2 ANQGSEA. V lost 7 bases, J lost 5 bases, and 15 bases stayed unmatched. The CDR3 DNA follows: TGCAGCGATCTCGGTCTAGCGGTGGAAGTAGATACGCAGTATTTT. Translation gives CSDLGLAVEVDTQYF.

The chain recombines TRBV6-5 with TRBJ2-1, with TRBD1 matching 8 bases. CDR3 length: 13 amino acids. Germline V gene lookup returns CDR1 MNHEY and CDR2 SVGAGI. Trimming took 0 bases from V and 14 from J; bases not matched to a gene: 6. CDR3 nucleotide sequence: TGTGCCAGCAGTTACTCGAGGACAGGGAACGAGTTCTTC. It codes for CASSYSRTGNEFF.

This sequence joins TRBV18 and TRBJ2-2; possibly TRBD1 for D (7 bases). V lost 3 bases and J 0 bases, leaving 20 bases between the germline ends. The CDR3 sequence is 19 residues long. Per the germline V gene, CDR1 is KGHSH and CDR2 is LQKENI. The CDR3 is CASSPSSRGENANTGELFF. CDR3 coding DNA: TGTGCCAGCTCACCCTCGAGCAGGGGGGAAAACGCGAACACCGGGGAGCTGTTTTTT.

V is TRBV6-1 and J is TRBJ2-3, with TRBD1 matching 7 bases. Germline V CDR1 and CDR2: MNHNS, SASEGT. CDR3 length: 15 amino acids. V shed 8 bases, J shed 4 bases, and the junction held 12 bases outside the gene matches. The chain's CDR3 is CASAKTGSFADTQYF. In DNA form, the CDR3 reads TGTGCCAGCGCGAAGACAGGGAGCTTCGCAGATACGCAGTATTTT.

The chain employs TRBV7-3 and TRBJ2-5, with 7 bases lining up with TRBD1. Germline V gene lookup returns CDR1 SGHTA and CDR2 FQGTGA. CDR3 length: 15 residues. With 5 bases clipped from V and 4 bases from J, the junction kept 10 bases outside the gene matches. CDR3 in DNA: TGTGCCAGCAGCACAAATACAGGGGTGGGAGAGACCCAGTACTTC. Translation gives CASSTNTGVGETQYF.

The rearrangement links TRBV5-6 to TRBJ2-7; tentative D call: TRBD2 (5 bases). V shed 2 bases and J shed 3 bases, with 12 bases lying between them. The germline CDR1 and CDR2 sequences are SGHDT and YYEEEE. The CDR3 sequence is 14 residues long. The CDR3, as DNA: TGTGCCAGCAGCTTAGCGGCAGGTTACTACGAGCAGTACGTC. It specifies CASSLAAGYYEQYV.

V and J are TRBV30 and TRBJ1-5; perhaps TRBD1 as D (5 bases). CDR3 length equals 15 residues. V gave up 0 bases and J gave up 1 base, with 10 bases separating them. CDR1 GTSNPN and CDR2 SVGIG come from the germline V gene (reference sequence). The CDR3 loop reads CAWSVRGVSNQPQHF. CDR3 DNA sequence: TGTGCCTGGAGTGTGAGGGGAGTAAGCAATCAGCCCCAGCATTTT.

This sequence joins TRBV11-3 and TRBJ2-3; 8 bases line up with TRBD1. CDR1 is SGHNT and CDR2 is YENEEA in the germline V gene. The V segment lost 2 bases and the J segment 5 bases; nucleotides outside the gene matches: 3. CDR3 size: 14 residues. The CDR3 DNA reads as TGTGCCAGCAGCTTACGACAGGGGTTAGATACGCAGTATTTT. Amino acids: CASSLRQGLDTQYF.